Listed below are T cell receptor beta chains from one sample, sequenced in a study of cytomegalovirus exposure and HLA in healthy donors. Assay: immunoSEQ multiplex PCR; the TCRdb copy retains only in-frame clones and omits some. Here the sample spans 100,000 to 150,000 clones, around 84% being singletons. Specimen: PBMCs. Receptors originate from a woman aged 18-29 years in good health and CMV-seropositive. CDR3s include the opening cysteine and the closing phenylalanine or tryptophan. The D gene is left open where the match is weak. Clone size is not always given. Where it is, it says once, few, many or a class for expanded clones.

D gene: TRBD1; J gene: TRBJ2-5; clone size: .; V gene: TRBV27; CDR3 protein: CASSFLTGGGETQYF; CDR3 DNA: TGTGCCAGCAGTTTCCTGACAGGGGGGGGAGAGACCCAGTACTTC
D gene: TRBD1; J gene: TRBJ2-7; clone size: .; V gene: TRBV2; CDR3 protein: CAGTGAGEQYF; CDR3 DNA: TGTGCCGGGACAGGGGCGGGCGAGCAGTACTTC
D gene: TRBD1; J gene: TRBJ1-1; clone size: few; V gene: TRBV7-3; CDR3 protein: CASSLTGSGTEAFF; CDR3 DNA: TGTGCCAGCAGCCTGACAGGGAGTGGCACTGAAGCTTTCTTT
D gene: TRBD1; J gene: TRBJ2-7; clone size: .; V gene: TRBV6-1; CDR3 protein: CASSWDREYEQYF; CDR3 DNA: TGTGCCAGCAGTTGGGACAGGGAGTACGAGCAGTACTTC
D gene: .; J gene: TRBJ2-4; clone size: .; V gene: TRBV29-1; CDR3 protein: CSVGSTLAKNIQYF; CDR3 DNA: TGCAGCGTTGGGTCAACTTTAGCCAAAAACATTCAGTACTTC
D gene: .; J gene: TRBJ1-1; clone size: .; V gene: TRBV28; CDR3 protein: CASSSQGGRVAFF; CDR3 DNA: TGTGCCAGCAGTTCCCAAGGGGGAAGGGTAGCTTTCTTT
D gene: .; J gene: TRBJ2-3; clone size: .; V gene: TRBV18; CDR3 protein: CASSGGSTDTQYF; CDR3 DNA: TGTGCCAGCTCAGGAGGTTCCACAGATACGCAGTATTTT
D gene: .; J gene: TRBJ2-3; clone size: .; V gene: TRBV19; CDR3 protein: CASSINASPDTQYF; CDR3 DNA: TGTGCCAGTAGTATAAACGCCAGTCCCGATACGCAGTATTTT
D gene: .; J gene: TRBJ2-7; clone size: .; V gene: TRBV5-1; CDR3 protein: CASSFRGEGEQYF; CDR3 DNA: TGCGCCAGCAGCTTCAGGGGGGAAGGCGAGCAGTACTTC
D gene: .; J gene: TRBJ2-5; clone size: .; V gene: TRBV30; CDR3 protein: CAWSWGGETQYF; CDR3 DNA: TGTGCCTGGAGTTGGGGGGGCGAGACCCAGTACTTC
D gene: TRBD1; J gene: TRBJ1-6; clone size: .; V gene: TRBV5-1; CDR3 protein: CASSLFGTASPLHF; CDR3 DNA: TGCGCCAGCAGCTTGTTCGGGACAGCTTCACCCCTCCACTTT
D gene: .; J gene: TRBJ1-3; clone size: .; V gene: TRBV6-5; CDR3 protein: CASSPDTRSGNTIYF; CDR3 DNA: TGTGCCAGCAGTCCCGACACCCGCTCTGGAAACACCATATATTTT
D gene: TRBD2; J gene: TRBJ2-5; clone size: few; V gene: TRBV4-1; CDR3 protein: CASSQEGRGGETQYF; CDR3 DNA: TGCGCCAGCAGCCAAGAAGGACGGGGGGGAGAGACCCAGTACTTC
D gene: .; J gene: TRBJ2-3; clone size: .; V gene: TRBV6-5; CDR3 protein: CASSYSQAGGTDTQYF; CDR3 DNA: TGTGCCAGCAGTTATAGTCAGGCAGGGGGCACAGATACGCAGTATTTT
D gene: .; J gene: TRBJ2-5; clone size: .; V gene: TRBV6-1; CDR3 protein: CASKDRKETQYF; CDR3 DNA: TGTGCCAGCAAAGACAGAAAAGAGACCCAGTACTTC
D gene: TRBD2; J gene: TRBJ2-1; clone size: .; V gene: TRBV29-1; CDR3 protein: CSVYGTSKGNEQFF; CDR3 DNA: TGCAGCGTTTACGGGACTAGCAAGGGCAATGAGCAGTTCTTC
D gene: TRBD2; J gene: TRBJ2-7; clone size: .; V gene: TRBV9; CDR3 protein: CASSVEELAGGLGNEQYF; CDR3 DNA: TGTGCCAGCAGCGTAGAGGAATTAGCGGGGGGGCTTGGGAACGAGCAGTACTTC
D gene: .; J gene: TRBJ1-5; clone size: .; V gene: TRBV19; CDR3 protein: CASSITVKGDTPQHF; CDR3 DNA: TGTGCCAGTAGTATAACCGTGAAGGGGGACACGCCCCAGCATTTT
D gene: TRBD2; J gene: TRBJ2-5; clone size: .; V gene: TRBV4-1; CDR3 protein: CASKPSGGYQETQYF; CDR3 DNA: TGCGCCAGCAAGCCTAGCGGGGGGTACCAAGAGACCCAGTACTTC
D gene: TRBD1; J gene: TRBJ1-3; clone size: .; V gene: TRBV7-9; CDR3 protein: CSSSSTGSGNTIYF; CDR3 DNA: TGTTCCAGCAGCTCGACAGGGTCTGGAAACACCATATATTTT
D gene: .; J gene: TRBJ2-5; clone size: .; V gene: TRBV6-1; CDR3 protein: CASSGGMGPQYF; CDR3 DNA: TGTGCCAGCAGTGGTGGGATGGGGCCCCAGTACTTC
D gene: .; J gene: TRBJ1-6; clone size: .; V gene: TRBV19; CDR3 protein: CASSMSTPTTKTSPLHF; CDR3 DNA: TGTGCCAGTAGTATGTCGACTCCCACAACGAAAACTTCACCCCTCCACTTT
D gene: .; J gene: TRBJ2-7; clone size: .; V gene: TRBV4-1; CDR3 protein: CASSQDPGQSSYEQYF; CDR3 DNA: TGCGCCAGCAGCCAAGATCCCGGACAGAGCTCCTACGAGCAGTACTTC
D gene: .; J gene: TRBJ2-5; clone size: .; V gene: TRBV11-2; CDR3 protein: CASSLGVGGGQETQYF; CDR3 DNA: TGTGCCAGCAGCTTAGGAGTAGGGGGTGGCCAAGAGACCCAGTACTTC
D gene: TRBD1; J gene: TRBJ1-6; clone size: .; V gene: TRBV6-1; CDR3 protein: CASVLQGVNSPLHF; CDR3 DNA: TGTGCCAGCGTGTTACAGGGGGTTAATTCACCCCTCCACTTT
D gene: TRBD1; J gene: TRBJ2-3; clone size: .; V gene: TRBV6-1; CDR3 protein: CASSVRTGASTDTQYF; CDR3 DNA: TGTGCCAGCAGTGTTCGGACAGGGGCTAGCACAGATACGCAGTATTTT
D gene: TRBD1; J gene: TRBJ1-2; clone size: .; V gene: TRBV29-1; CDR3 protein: CSVTGTDYGYTF; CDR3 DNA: TGCAGCGTTACCGGGACAGACTATGGCTACACCTTC
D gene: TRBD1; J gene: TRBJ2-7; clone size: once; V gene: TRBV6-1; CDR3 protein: CASSVGNRQGTYEQYF; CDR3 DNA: TGTGCCAGCAGTGTGGGCAATAGACAGGGGACCTACGAGCAGTACTTC
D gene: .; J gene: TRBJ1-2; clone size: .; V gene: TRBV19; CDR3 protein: CASKIGQGYGYTF; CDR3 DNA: TGTGCCAGTAAAATCGGGCAGGGCTATGGCTACACCTTC
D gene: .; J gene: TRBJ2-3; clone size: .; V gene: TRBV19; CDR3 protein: CASSPTRTDTQYF; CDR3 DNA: TGTGCCAGTAGTCCCACTAGAACAGATACGCAGTATTTT
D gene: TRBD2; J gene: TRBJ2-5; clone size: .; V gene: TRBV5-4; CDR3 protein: CASSLETSGGARETQYF; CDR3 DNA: TGTGCCAGCAGCTTGGAGACTAGCGGGGGGGCCCGGGAGACCCAGTACTTC
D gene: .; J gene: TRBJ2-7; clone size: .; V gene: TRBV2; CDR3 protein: CASSVGGGYEQYF; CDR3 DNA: TGTGCCAGCAGTGTGGGCGGAGGATACGAGCAGTACTTC
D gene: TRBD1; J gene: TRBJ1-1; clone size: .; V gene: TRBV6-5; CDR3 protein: CASSYERTGANTEAFF; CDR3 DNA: TGTGCCAGCAGTTACGAAAGGACAGGAGCGAACACTGAAGCTTTCTTT
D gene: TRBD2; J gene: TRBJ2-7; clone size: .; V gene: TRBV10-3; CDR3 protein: CAISLRTSGGINTYEQYF; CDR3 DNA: TGTGCCATCAGCCTTAGGACTAGCGGGGGAATAAATACCTACGAGCAGTACTTC
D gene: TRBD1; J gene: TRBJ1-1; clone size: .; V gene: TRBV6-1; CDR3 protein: CASRETGGGTEAFF; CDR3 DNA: TGTGCCAGCAGAGAAACAGGGGGGGGCACTGAAGCTTTCTTT
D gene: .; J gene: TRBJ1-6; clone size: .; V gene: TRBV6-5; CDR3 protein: CASSYDWEYSPLHF; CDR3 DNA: TGTGCCAGCAGTTACGATTGGGAGTATTCACCCCTCCACTTT
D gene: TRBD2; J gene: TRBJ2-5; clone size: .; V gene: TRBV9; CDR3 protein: CASTSGGREETQYF; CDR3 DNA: TGTGCCAGCACTAGCGGGGGACGAGAAGAGACCCAGTACTTC